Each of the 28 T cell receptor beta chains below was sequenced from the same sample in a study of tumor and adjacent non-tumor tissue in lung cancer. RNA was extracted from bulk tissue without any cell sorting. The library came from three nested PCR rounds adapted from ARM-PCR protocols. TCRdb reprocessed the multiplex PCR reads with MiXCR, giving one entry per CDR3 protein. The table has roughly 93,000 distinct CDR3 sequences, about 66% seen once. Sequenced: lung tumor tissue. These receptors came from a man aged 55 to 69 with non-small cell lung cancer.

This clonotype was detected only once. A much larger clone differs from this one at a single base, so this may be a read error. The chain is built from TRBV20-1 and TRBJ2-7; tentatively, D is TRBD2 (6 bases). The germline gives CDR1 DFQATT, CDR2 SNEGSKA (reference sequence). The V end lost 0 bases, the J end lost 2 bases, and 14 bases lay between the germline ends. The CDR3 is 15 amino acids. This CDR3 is CSARDGSGQPYEQYF. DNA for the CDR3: TGCAGTGCTAGAGATGGTAGCGGCCAACCCTACGAGCAGTACTTC.

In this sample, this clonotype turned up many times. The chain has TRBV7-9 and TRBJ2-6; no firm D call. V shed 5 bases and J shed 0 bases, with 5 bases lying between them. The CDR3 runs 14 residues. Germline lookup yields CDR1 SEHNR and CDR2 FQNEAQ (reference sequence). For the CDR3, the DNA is TGTGCCAGCAGCCCTCTCTCTGGGGCCAACGTCCTGACTTTC. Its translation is CASSPLSGANVLTF.

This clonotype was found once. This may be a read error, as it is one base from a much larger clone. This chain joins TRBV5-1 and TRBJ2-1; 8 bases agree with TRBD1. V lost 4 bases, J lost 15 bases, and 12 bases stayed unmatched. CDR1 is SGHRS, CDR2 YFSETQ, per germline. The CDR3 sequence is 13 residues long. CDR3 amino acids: CASSLHRQGYMFF. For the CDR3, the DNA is TGCGCCAGCAGCCTCCACCGACAGGGGTATATGTTCTTC.

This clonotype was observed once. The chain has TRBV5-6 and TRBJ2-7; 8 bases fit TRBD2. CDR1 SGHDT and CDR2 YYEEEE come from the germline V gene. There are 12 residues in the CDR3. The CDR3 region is CASQPTGGLLYF. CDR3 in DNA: TGTGCAAGCCAACCGACGGGAGGGCTTCTATACTTC.

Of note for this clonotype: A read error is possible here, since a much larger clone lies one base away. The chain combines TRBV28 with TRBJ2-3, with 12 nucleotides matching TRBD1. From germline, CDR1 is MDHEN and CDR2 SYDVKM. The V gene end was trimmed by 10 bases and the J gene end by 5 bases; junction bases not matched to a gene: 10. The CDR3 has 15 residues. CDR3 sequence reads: CATRPGTGGLDTQYF. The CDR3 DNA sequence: TGTGCCACCAGGCCCGGGACAGGGGGCCTAGATACGCAGTATTTT.

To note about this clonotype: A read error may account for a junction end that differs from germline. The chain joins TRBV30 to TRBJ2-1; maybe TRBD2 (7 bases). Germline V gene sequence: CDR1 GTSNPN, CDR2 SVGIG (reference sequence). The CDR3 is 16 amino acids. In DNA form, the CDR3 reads TGTGCCTGGGGGTGGGGGGGCATTCGGTCGTACAATGAGCAGTTTTTC. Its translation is CAWGWGGIRSYNEQFF.

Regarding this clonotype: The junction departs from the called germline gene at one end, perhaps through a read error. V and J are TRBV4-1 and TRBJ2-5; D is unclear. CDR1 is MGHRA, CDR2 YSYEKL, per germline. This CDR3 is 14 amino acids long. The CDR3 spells CVSSQDSVLETQYF. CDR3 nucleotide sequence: TGCGTCAGCAGCCAAGATTCCGTTTTGGAGACCCAGTACTTC.

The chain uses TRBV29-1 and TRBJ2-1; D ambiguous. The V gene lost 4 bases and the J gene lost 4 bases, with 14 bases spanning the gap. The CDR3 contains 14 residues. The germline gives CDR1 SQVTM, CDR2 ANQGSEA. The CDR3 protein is CSVVYCGVYNEQFF. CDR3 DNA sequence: TGCAGCGTTGTATATTGCGGCGTTTACAATGAGCAGTTCTTC.

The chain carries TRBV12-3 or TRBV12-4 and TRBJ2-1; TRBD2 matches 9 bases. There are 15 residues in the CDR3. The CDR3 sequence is CISSHRLAAYNEQFF. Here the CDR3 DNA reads TGTATCAGCAGTCACCGACTAGCGGCTTACAATGAGCAGTTCTTC.

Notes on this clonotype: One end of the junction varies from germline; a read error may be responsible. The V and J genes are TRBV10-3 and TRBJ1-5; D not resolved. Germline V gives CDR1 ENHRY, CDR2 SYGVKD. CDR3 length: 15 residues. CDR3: CAISESGRHNQTQHF. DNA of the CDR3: TGTGCCATCAGTGAGTCCGGCCGGCACAATCAGACCCAGCATTTT.

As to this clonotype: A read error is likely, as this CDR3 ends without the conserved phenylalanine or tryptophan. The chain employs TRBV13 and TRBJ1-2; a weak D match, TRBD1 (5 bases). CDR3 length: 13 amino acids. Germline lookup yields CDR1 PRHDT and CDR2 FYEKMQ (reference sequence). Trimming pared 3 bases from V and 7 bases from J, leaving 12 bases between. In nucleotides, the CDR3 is TGTGCCAGCAGCTTGATGGGGGTTTCTGGCTACACCTAC. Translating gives CASSLMGVSGYTY.

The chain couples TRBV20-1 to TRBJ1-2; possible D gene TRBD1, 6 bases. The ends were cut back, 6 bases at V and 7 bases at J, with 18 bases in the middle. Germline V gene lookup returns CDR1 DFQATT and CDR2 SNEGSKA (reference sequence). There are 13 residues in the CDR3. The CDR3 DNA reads TGCAGTGCCTGGGACCTCAGGGGACCTGGCTACACCTTC. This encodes CSAWDLRGPGYTF.

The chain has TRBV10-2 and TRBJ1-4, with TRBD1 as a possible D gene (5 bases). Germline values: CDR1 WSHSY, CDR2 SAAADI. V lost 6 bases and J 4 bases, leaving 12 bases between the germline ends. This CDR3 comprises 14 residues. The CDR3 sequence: CASSRGGDNEKLFF. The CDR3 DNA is TGCGCCAGCAGCCGAGGAGGGGATAATGAAAAACTGTTTTTT.

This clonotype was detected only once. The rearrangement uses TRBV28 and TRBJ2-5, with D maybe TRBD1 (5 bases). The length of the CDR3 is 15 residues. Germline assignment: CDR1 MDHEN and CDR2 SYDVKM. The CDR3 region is CACAPTLRARETQYF. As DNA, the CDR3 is TGTGCATGCGCCCCGACCCTCAGGGCTCGGGAGACCCAGTACTTC. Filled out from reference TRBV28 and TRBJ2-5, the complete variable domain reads DVKVTQSSRYLVKRTGEKVFLECVQDMDHENMFWYRQDPGLGLRLIYFSYDVKMKEKGDIPEGYSVSREKKERFSLILESASTNQTSMYLCACAPTLRARETQYFGPGTRLLVL.

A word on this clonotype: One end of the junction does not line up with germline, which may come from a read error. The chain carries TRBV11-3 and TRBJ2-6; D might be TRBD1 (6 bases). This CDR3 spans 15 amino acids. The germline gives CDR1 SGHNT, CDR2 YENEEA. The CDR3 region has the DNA TGTGCCAGCATCCAACAGGGTTACGGGGCCAGCGTCCTGACTTTC. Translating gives CASIQQGYGASVLTF.

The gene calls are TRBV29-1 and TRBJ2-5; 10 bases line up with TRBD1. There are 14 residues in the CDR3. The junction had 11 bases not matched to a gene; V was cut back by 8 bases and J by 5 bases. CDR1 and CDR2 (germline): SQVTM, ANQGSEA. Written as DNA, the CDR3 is TGCAGCATTGGTCAGACAGGGGGCGATGAGACCCAGTACTTC. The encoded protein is CSIGQTGGDETQYF.

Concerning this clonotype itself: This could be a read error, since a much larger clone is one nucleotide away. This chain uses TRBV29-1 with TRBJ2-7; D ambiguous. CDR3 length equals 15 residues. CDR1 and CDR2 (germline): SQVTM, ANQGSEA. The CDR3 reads CSVEGADTGSYGQYF. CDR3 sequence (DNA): TGCAGCGTTGAAGGAGCCGATACCGGCTCCTACGGGCAGTACTTC.

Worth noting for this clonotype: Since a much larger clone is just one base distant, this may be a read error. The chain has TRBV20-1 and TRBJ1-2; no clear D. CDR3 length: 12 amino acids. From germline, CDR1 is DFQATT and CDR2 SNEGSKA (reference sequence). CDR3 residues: CNASRVGYGYTF. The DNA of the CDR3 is TGCAATGCTAGCCGGGTGGGCTATGGCTACACCTTC.

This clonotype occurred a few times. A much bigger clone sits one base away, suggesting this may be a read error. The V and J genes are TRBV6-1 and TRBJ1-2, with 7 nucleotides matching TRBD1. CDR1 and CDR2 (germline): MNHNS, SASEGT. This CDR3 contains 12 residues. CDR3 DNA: TGTGTCAGCAGCGACAGGGTGAATGGCTACACCTTC. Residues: CVSSDRVNGYTF.

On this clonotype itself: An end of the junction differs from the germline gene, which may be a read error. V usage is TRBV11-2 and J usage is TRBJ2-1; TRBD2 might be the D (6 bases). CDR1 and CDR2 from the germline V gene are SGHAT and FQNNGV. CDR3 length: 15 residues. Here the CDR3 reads CANSTHRGMRDEQFF. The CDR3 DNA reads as TGTGCCAACAGCACACACCGGGGGATGAGGGATGAGCAGTTCTTC. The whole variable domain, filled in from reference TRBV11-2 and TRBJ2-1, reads EAGVAQSPRYKIIEKRQSVAFWCNPISGHATLYWYQQILGQGPKLLIQFQNNGVVDDSQLPKDRFSAERLKGVDSTLKIQPAKLEDSAVYLCANSTHRGMRDEQFFGPGTRLTVL.

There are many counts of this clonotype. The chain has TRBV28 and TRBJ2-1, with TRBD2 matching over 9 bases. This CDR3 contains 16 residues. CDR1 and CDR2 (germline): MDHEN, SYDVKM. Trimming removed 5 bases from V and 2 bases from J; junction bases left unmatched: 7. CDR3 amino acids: CASSHPTSGTYNEQFF. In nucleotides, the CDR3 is TGTGCCAGCAGTCACCCGACTAGCGGCACCTACAATGAGCAGTTCTTC.

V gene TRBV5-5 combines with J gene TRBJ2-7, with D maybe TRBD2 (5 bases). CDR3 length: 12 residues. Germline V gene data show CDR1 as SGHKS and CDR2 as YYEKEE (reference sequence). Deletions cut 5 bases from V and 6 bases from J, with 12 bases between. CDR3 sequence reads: CASSYGGLEQYF. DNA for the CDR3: TGTGCCAGCAGTTATGGAGGTCTCGAGCAGTACTTC.

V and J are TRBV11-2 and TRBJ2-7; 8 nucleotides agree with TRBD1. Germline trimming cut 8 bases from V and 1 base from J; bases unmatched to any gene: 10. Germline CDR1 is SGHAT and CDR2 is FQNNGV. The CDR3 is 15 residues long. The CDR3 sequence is CASRSGTGYSYEQYF. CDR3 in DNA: TGTGCCAGCCGCTCCGGGACAGGTTATTCCTACGAGCAGTACTTC.

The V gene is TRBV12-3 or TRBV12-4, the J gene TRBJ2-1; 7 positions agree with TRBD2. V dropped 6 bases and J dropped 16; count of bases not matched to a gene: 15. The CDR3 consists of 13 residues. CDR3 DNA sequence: TGTGCCAGCAGATGGGAGGGTACATGGGAGCGATTCTTC. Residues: CASRWEGTWERFF.

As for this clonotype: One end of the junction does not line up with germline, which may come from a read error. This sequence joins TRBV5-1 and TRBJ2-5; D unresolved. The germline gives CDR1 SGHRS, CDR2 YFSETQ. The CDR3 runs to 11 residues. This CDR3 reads CASSWQGTQYF. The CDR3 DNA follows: TGCGCCAGCAGCTGGCAAGGGACCCAGTACTTC.

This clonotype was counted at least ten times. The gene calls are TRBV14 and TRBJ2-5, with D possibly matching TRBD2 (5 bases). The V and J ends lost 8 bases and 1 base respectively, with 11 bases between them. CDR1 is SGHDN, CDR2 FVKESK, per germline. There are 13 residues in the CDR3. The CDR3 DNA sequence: TGTGCCAGCTCGGACTTGGTCCAAGAGACCCAGTACTTC. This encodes CASSDLVQETQYF. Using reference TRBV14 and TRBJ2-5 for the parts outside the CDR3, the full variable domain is EAGVTQFPSHSVIEKGQTVTLRCDPISGHDNLYWYRRVMGKEIKFLLHFVKESKQDESGMPNNRFLAERTGGTYSTLKVQPAELEDSGVYFCASSDLVQETQYFGPGTRLLVL.

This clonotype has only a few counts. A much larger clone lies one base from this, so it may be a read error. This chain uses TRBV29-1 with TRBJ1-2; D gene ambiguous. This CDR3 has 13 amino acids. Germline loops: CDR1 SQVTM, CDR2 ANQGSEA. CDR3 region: CIVLQTGAYGYTF. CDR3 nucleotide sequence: TGCATCGTTCTCCAGACGGGAGCCTATGGCTACACCTTC. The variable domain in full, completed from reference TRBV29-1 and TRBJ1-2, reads SAVISQKPSRDICQRGTSLTIQCQVDSQVTMMFWYRQQPGQSLTLIATANQGSEATYESGFVIDKFPISRPNLTFSTLTVSNMSPEDSSIYLCIVLQTGAYGYTFGSGTRLTVV.

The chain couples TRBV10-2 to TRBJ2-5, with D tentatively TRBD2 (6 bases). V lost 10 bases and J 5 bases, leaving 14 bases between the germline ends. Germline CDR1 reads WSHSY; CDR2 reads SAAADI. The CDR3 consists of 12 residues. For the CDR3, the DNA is TGCGCCACCTGTAAGCGGGCGGAGACCCAGTACTTC. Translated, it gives CATCKRAETQYF.